This record looks at one T cell receptor (beta chain) sequence and its context. The antigen is not known. The sample comes from a study of Ad26.COV2.S vaccination and SARS-CoV-2 variants. Points from the study as a whole: People who got the vaccine or the placebo had similar non-spike TCR breadth. Those who received the vaccine showed greater spike-specific TCR breadth than those given placebo. After vaccination, substantial breadth of spike-specific CD8+ and CD4+ responses was reported. TCR breadth and depth estimates may have understated total T cell responses.

Germline CDR1 reads SNHLY; CDR2 reads FYNNEI. CDR3 length: 14 amino acids. The V gene end was trimmed by 6 bases and the J gene end by 6 bases; junction bases not matched to a gene: 4. Sequencing was performed with immunoSEQ multiplex PCR; in TCRdb, only in-frame clones are kept and a portion is missing. The data contain over 110,000 clones, 86% of them singletons. Sequenced here: peripheral blood, sampled after recovery from COVID-19. The origin of this receptor is a human donor who had recovered from COVID-19. V usage is TRBV2 and J usage is TRBJ1-5; 11 nucleotides agree with TRBD1. CDR3 loop: CASSRDRGVQPQHF. DNA of the CDR3: TGTGCCAGCAGCCGGGACAGGGGGGTTCAGCCCCAGCATTTT.